Sequencing of this T cell receptor beta chain was carried out in a study of cytomegalovirus exposure and HLA in healthy donors. Study-level background: In an earlier analysis, approximately 120 million unique TCR beta sequences were found from some 180 million T cells.

13 Jbeta primers and 60 Vbeta primers were used for the PCR. Generated by immunoSEQ multiplex PCR, the TCRdb table keeps only in-frame clones and is missing some. The data show about 120,000 clones, with under 90% seen just once and 3% to 5% held by the top ten. Study results and caveats: Being productive about 90% or about 30% of the time was typical of most TCR beta V segments in an earlier analysis. Researchers counted roughly 150 TCR beta chains as cytomegalovirus-associated.

The CDR3 consists of 17 residues. V lost 8 bases and J 4 bases, leaving 23 bases between the germline ends. In germline, CDR1 is LNHDA, CDR2 SQIVND (reference sequence). Note on this clone: Its antigen is not known.

This TCR was recovered from a woman between 25 and 40 years old in good health and CMV-seronegative. The V gene is TRBV19, the J gene TRBJ2-2; maybe TRBD2 (5 bases). Source material: PBMCs. CDR3 sequence (DNA): TGTGCCAGTCTAGGAGAGGGCCCTATTTCCCTCACCGGGGAGCTGTTTTTT. It encodes CASLGEGPISLTGELFF.